The next 19 T cell receptor beta chains were all read from a single sample in a study of radiation and T cells in renal cell carcinoma. Time point: blood 2 weeks post-SBRT. The treatment denotes: 15 Gy SBRT to primary tumor, nephrectomy 4 weeks later. Sequencing used immunoSEQ multiplex PCR; TCRdb keeps in-frame clones, though not all of them. The sample consists of roughly 75,000 clones, roughly 82% of them appearing once. Specimen: blood, collected from a patient whose treatment included radiotherapy and nephrectomy. These receptors all come from a man in his sixties with renal cell carcinoma.

The V gene is TRBV6-1, the J gene TRBJ2-7, with 12 bases that match TRBD2. This CDR3 is built from 15 residues. Germline V CDR1 and CDR2: MNHNS, SASEGT. J lost 7 bases, V lost 2 bases, and 6 bases had no gene match. The CDR3 nucleotides read TGTGCCAGCAGTGAACTAGCGGGAGGGCTAGGGGAGCAGTACTTC. This encodes CASSELAGGLGEQYF.

V gene TRBV28 combines with J gene TRBJ2-5, with 7 nucleotides matching TRBD2. Germline V gene lookup returns CDR1 MDHEN and CDR2 SYDVKM. Trimming cost V 3 bases and J 2 bases; bases outside gene matches: 21. CDR3 length: 20 residues. CDR3 bases: TGTGCCAGCAGTTTGTTGCGGGGCGGCAGGGAGGGTGGAACGCAAGAGACCCAGTACTTC. Protein sequence: CASSLLRGGREGGTQETQYF. Complete variable domain (other parts from reference TRBV28 and TRBJ2-5): DVKVTQSSRYLVKRTGEKVFLECVQDMDHENMFWYRQDPGLGLRLIYFSYDVKMKEKGDIPEGYSVSREKKERFSLILESASTNQTSMYLCASSLLRGGREGGTQETQYFGPGTRLLVL.

The chain employs TRBV28 and TRBJ1-5; no reliable D call. Germline CDR1 and CDR2: MDHEN and SYDVKM. There are 15 residues in the CDR3. Trimming took 5 bases from V and 7 from J, leaving 18 bases between them. CDR3 nucleotide sequence: TGTGCCAGCAGTCCGACGGTGGGGAGACAACAGCCCCAGCATTTT. Its translation: CASSPTVGRQQPQHF.

The chain has TRBV7-9 and TRBJ2-1; 11 bases align to TRBD2. Trimming cost V 4 bases and J 8 bases; bases outside gene matches: 10. Germline V gene data show CDR1 as SEHNR and CDR2 as FQNEAQ (reference sequence). This CDR3 spans 16 amino acids. The CDR3 DNA is TGTGCCAGCAGCTCCAGACTAGCGGGGCGGGGTGATGAGCAGTTCTTC. This sequence encodes CASSSRLAGRGDEQFF.

This clone came up a few times. The genes are TRBV5-6 and TRBJ1-5; 9 bases map to TRBD1. Germline V lookup: CDR1 SGHDT, CDR2 YYEEEE. V was clipped by 4 bases and J by 8 bases; unmatched bases: 7. The CDR3 consists of 14 residues. The CDR3 region has the DNA TGTGCCAGCAGCGACAGGGGGTCAAGGGAGCCCCAGCATTTT. Protein sequence: CASSDRGSREPQHF. The entire variable domain, with the rest obtained from reference TRBV5-6 and TRBJ1-5, is as follows: DAGVTQSPTHLIKTRGQQVTLRCSPKSGHDTVSWYQQALGQGPQFIFQYYEEEERQRGNFPDRFSGHQFPNYSSELNVNALLLGDSALYLCASSDRGSREPQHFGDGTRLSIL.

CDR3: CVEGTSVWDEQFF. The CDR3 DNA is TGTGTCGAAGGCACTAGTGTGTGGGATGAGCAGTTCTTC. The chain has TRBV6-1 and TRBJ2-1, with a weak D call TRBD2 (5 bases). This CDR3 comprises 13 residues. Germline-derived CDR1 and CDR2 are MNHNS and SASEGT.

The CDR3 region is CASSQDRERHGYTF. CDR3 sequence (DNA): TGTGCCAGCAGCCAAGACAGGGAGAGACATGGCTACACCTTC. This chain connects TRBV4-2 to TRBJ1-2; possible D gene TRBD1, 5 bases. CDR3 length: 14 residues. The V end was cut by 0 bases, the J end by 6 bases, with 11 bases between. Germline-derived CDR1 and CDR2 are LGHNA and YNFKEQ.

The chain has TRBV28 and TRBJ2-7; 12 positions agree with TRBD2. The V segment lost 10 bases and the J segment 3 bases; nucleotides outside the gene matches: 10. Germline CDR1 is MDHEN and CDR2 is SYDVKM. This CDR3 is 15 amino acids long. CDR3 residues: CATVTSGRWGYEQYF. The CDR3 DNA is TGTGCCACCGTAACTAGCGGGAGGTGGGGCTACGAGCAGTACTTC.

The chain links TRBV30 to TRBJ1-2, with 7 bases that match TRBD1. The CDR3 totals 13 residues. Germline V lookup: CDR1 GTSNPN, CDR2 SVGIG (reference sequence). Trimming at V came to 7 bases and at J to 8 bases, leaving 13 bases not matched to a gene. This CDR3 is CASGRDRPQGYTF. DNA for the CDR3: TGTGCCTCTGGTCGGGACAGACCTCAGGGCTACACCTTC. The full variable domain, in which reference TRBV30 and TRBJ1-2 provide the parts outside the CDR3, is SQTIHQWPATLVQPVGSPLSLECTVEGTSNPNLYWYRQAAGRGLQLLFYSVGIGQISSEVPQNLSASRPQDRQFILSSKKLLLSDSGFYLCASGRDRPQGYTFGSGTRLTVV.

This chain links TRBV2 with TRBJ2-1; D ambiguous. Deletions cut 3 bases from V and 9 bases from J, with 15 bases between. Germline V CDR1 and CDR2: SNHLY, FYNNEI. This CDR3 is 14 amino acids long. The CDR3, as DNA: TGTGCCAGCAGTGAGGTCGGTTTTACGATTGAGCAGTTCTTC. Amino acid sequence: CASSEVGFTIEQFF.

The CDR3 sequence: CSVEMQGRPSYEQYF. The CDR3 bases are TGCAGCGTTGAGATGCAGGGAAGGCCCTCCTACGAGCAGTACTTC. The V gene is TRBV29-1, the J gene TRBJ2-7, with D possibly matching TRBD1 (5 bases). CDR1 SQVTM and CDR2 ANQGSEA come from the germline V gene. Trimming stripped 3 bases from V and 0 bases from J, with 15 bases between. The CDR3 is 15 amino acids.

The rearrangement links TRBV7-2 to TRBJ2-3, with 11 nucleotides matching TRBD1. The CDR3 sequence is 16 residues long. V shed 3 bases, J shed 3 bases, and the junction held 5 bases outside the gene matches. CDR1 is SGHTA, CDR2 FQGNSA, per germline. The CDR3 region is CASSLIGQGATDTQYF. The CDR3 region has the DNA TGTGCCAGCAGCTTGATCGGACAGGGGGCAACAGATACGCAGTATTTT.

The V call is TRBV7-2, the J call TRBJ1-1; D gene ambiguous. Per germline, CDR1 SGHTA and CDR2 FQGNSA. V lost 0 bases, J lost 4 bases, and 9 bases lay in between. The CDR3 consists of 14 residues. CDR3 nucleotide sequence: TGTGCCAGCAGCTTAGCGGGTGCTGGCACTGAAGCTTTCTTT. It yields the protein CASSLAGAGTEAFF.

This chain uses TRBV7-2 with TRBJ2-3, with a weak D call TRBD2 (5 bases). The CDR3 sequence is 17 residues long. Trimming took 6 bases from V and 2 from J, leaving 21 bases between them. Germline V CDR1 and CDR2: SGHTA, FQGNSA. CDR3: CASRMGSRTGSTDTQYF. The CDR3 DNA reads TGTGCCAGCAGAATGGGGAGCCGGACTGGTTCCACAGATACGCAGTATTTT. The variable domain in full, completed from reference TRBV7-2 and TRBJ2-3, reads GAGVSQSPSNKVTEKGKDVELRCDPISGHTALYWYRQSLGQGLEFLIYFQGNSAPDKSGLPSDRFSAERTGGSVSTLTIQRTQQEDSAVYLCASRMGSRTGSTDTQYFGPGTRLTVL.

The chain joins TRBV10-2 to TRBJ2-5; 16 bases fit TRBD2. Germline loops: CDR1 WSHSY, CDR2 SAAADI. Germline trimming cut 0 bases from V and 5 bases from J; bases unmatched to any gene: 9. The CDR3 sequence is 19 residues long. CDR3 nucleotides: TGCGCCAGCAGTGAGTCTGGGACTAGCGGGAGGGTCGTTCCGGAGACCCAGTACTTC. Its translation is CASSESGTSGRVVPETQYF.

Regarding this clone: At the DNA level, this CDR3 is encoded by other sequences in the same sample as well. V is TRBV18 and J is TRBJ2-7, with 10 bases that match TRBD1. Trimming cost V 3 bases and J 6 bases; bases outside gene matches: 2. There are 13 residues in the CDR3. The germline V gene encodes CDR1 KGHSH and CDR2 LQKENI. CDR3 in DNA: TGTGCCAGCTCACCCCGGGACAGGGGCGAGCAGTACTTC. This encodes CASSPRDRGEQYF.

The chain has TRBV19 and TRBJ1-4; 10 bases match TRBD1. This CDR3 is built from 15 residues. V lost 7 bases, J lost 8 bases, and 10 bases stayed unmatched. Germline loops: CDR1 LNHDA, CDR2 SQIVND (reference sequence). CDR3 bases: TGTGCCAGTACCTTCCGACAGGGGGCTGGAGAAAAACTGTTTTTT. Translating gives CASTFRQGAGEKLFF.

This chain links TRBV5-1 with TRBJ2-2; D is unresolved. This CDR3 spans 15 amino acids. Germline V CDR1 and CDR2: SGHRS, YFSETQ. V lost 0 bases, J lost 0 bases, and 6 bases lay in between. The CDR3 DNA reads TGCGCCAGCAGCTTGGACGGCCCGAACACCGGGGAGCTGTTTTTT. Amino acid sequence: CASSLDGPNTGELFF.

V is TRBV7-6 and J is TRBJ1-5, with D possibly being TRBD1 (5 bases). Trimming removed 1 base from V and 0 bases from J, with 16 bases in between. The CDR3 is 18 residues long. CDR1 is SGHVS and CDR2 is FNYEAQ in the germline V gene. CDR3 DNA: TGTGCCAGCAGCTTAGTCCCCCCGACAGATTATAGCAATCAGCCCCAGCATTTT. The encoded protein is CASSLVPPTDYSNQPQHF.